This T cell receptor beta chain was captured in a study of blood T cell repertoires in COVID-19. For the study at large: Nucleic acid was either cDNA or gDNA, and it came from T cells, B-cell-depleted T cells, or PBMCs.

Germline V gene lookup returns CDR1 SGHTA and CDR2 FQGNSA. V was shortened by 4 bases and J by 7 bases, with 11 bases between the two germline ends. This CDR3 is 13 amino acids long. How the authors handled the data: Amplification of reference gene primers provided the estimated nucleated cell counts. Data came from immunoSEQ multiplex PCR; TCRdb stores just in-frame clones and leaves some out. The V and J calls and clone size are taken from that table; D and trimming were inferred from the DNA. The sample consists of over 200,000 clones, about 90% of them appearing once. The origin of this receptor is a middle-aged man with active or convalescent COVID-19. The material sequenced was peripheral blood. J is TRBJ1-5 and V is TRBV7-2, with D unresolved. CDR3 nucleotides: TGTGCCAGCAGCTCGCGGGGTGAGCAGCCCCAGCATTTT. Protein: CASSSRGEQPQHF.